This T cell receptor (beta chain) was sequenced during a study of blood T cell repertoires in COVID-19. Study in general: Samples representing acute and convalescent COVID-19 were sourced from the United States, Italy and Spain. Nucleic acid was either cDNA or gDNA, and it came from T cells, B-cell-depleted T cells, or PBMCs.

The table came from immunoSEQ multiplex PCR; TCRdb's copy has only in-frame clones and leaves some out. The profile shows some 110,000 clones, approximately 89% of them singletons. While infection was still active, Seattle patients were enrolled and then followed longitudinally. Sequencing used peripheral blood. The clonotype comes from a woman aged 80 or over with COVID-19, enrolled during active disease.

The CDR3 nucleotides are TGTGCCAGCAGTTTGTACAGGGAGGGAGAGACCCAGTACTTC. The encoded protein is CASSLYREGETQYF. The chain carries TRBV27 and TRBJ2-5; D perhaps matches TRBD2 (7 bases). Germline CDR1 reads MNHEY; CDR2 reads SMNVEV (reference sequence). With 3 bases removed from V and 4 bases from J, the gap between germline ends came to 12 bases. The CDR3 length is 14 residues.